This record looks at one TCR beta chain sequence and its context. The germline CDR1 and CDR2 sequences are SGHNT and YYREEE (reference sequence). Germline trimming cut 1 base from V and 5 bases from J; bases unmatched to any gene: 10. This CDR3 comprises 16 residues. These data originate in a study of T cell changes during pregnancy in multiple sclerosis. The assay was immunoSEQ multiplex PCR, and TCRdb's table has in-frame clones only and misses some. This table has around 30,000 clones, 90% appearing once. The V gene is TRBV5-4, the J gene TRBJ2-3; 7 bases are a match to TRBD2. The sequencing here drew on CD4+ T cells from peripheral blood mononuclear cells, taken in the third trimester of pregnancy. This clonotype originated in a female donor in good health, enrolled as a control in a pregnancy study. The CDR3 DNA reads TGTGCCAGCAGCTTGAAGACTAGCTCAAAATTAGATACGCAGTATTTT. This sequence encodes CASSLKTSSKLDTQYF.